This T cell receptor (beta chain) was recovered during a study of shared clonotypes between healthy human individuals. Study information: With ages of 18 to 49, the donors were two women and a few men.

Several immunoSEQ plates received, in even portions, the genomic DNA of each subset. On ten immunoSEQ deep assay plates, unsorted PBMC DNA was sequenced. The protocol was immunoSEQ multiplex PCR, while the TCRdb copy is restricted to in-frame clones and leaves out a portion. The profile shows about half a million clones, around 80% of them singletons. The study drew all its donors from Caucasian adults living in Nashville, Tennessee. The TCR originated in a woman aged 40 to 50 in good health. Some clones in this sample may be carry-over from other donors' samples. The sequenced sample was PBMCs.

In nucleotides, the CDR3 is TGTGCCAGCAGTTTGGGTACAGGGGGTAGCCTGAACACTGAAGCTTTCTTT. Its protein is CASSLGTGGSLNTEAFF. The rearrangement links TRBV28 to TRBJ1-1; 8 nucleotides match TRBD1. Germline V lookup: CDR1 MDHEN, CDR2 SYDVKM. The CDR3 sequence is 17 residues long. The V segment lost 3 bases and the J segment 0 bases; nucleotides outside the gene matches: 9.